This T cell receptor beta chain originates from a study of blood T cell repertoires in COVID-19 (dated by TCRdb to about 2020). General notes on the study: Collaborator samples came from the United States, Italy and Spain and covered acute and convalescent phases of COVID-19. The prospective study material was composed of cDNA or gDNA derived from T cells, B-cell-depleted T cells, or PBMCs. Subjects who had been exposed to COVID-19, were actively infected with it, or had recovered from it provided the deeply sampled blood TCRbeta repertoires that made up the dataset. The repertoires were made available in a free public database intended to serve as a resource for research on the immune response to SARS-CoV-2. The samples were drawn from the first 160 participants of the ongoing ImmuneRACE study and from 1,254 subjects provided by 6 global collaborators. Sample metadata almost always included a de-identified subject ID, COVID-19 status, age in years and sex. HLA class I and class II types, where available, came from metadata supplied by the sample provider rather than from assay-based typing.

Whole blood was collected in K2EDTA tubes by collaborating institutions according to the institutions' own protocols. For TCRbeta analysis, collaborators shipped samples in one of three forms: frozen whole blood, isolated PBMCs, or DNA extracted from either of those sample types. The germline V gene (reference sequence) supplies CDR1 GTSNPN and CDR2 SVGIG. V is reduced by 1 base and J by 14 bases, leaving a spacing of 12 bases between them. The CDR3 spans 12 residues, from the cysteine through the phenylalanine. Kept here is only the CDR3 DNA, which spans 36 bases and is read in frame from base 1. General findings and caveats noted by the study authors: Clinical and demographic metadata were provided uncurated, with the amount varying by source and participant.

The immunoSEQ Assay, a bias-controlled multiplex PCR, was used to amplify TCRbeta CDR3 regions from genomic DNA. On the study's bioinformatics: Within the assay, amplification of reference gene primers was used to estimate how many nucleated cells each sample contained. To quantify the absolute abundance of each unique TCRbeta CDR3 rearrangement, sequence reads were collapsed and filtered. For each sample, productive Simpson clonality was calculated as the square root of Simpson's diversity index across productive rearrangements. As stored in TCRdb, this immuneACCESS dataset retains in-frame rearrangements with V and J assigned. A fraction of the clones does not appear; measured against another copy, unresolved V genes explain less than half of the discrepancy, and the remainder lacks a known reason. V and J calls and clone size are copied from that table; D and trimming were computed from the DNA. For this sample there are about 200,000 clones; 84% appear just once. The ten largest clonotypes hold approximately 8% of the sample.

On this clone: The clone's antigen remains unknown. Base qualities are missing; no much larger clone stands one base away.

Sequencing was done on a sample of peripheral blood. The chain is assembled from TRBV30 and TRBJ1-6, with the D segment identity uncertain. The origin of this receptor is a woman in her 50s with active or convalescent COVID-19. The CDR3 sequence is CAWSGEGRALHF. The DNA sequence is given as TGTGCCTGGAGTGGAGAGGGAAGGGCCCTCCACTTT.